The clone carrying this TCR beta chain was counted a few times. Its specificity is not known. Deletions cut 3 bases from V and 7 bases from J, with 7 bases between. CDR1 MNHNS and CDR2 SASEGT come from the germline V gene. The CDR3 spans 11 residues. This specimen belongs to a study of chemoradiotherapy in HPV16-positive cancers. In the study overall: Candidate HPV-specific T-cell clones and common TCR motifs came from functional assays in a couple of HPV16-positive patients.

Overall study findings and caveats: HPV-specific T cells were functionally defined from only a couple of HPV16-positive patients.

Repeated repertoire sampling spanned the course of chemoradiotherapy. This table comes from immunoSEQ multiplex PCR, and its TCRdb copy is limited to in-frame clones, with some not included. The table records more than 600 clones, just under 80% of them present only once. The sequenced sample was tumor tissue, obtained from a patient who underwent chemoradiotherapy. The V call is TRBV6-1, the J call TRBJ2-7, with D uncertain. This clonotype was sampled from a human donor with HPV-associated anogenital cancer. The CDR3 reads CASSDGAEQYF. As DNA, the CDR3 is TGTGCCAGCAGTGACGGAGCGGAGCAGTACTTC.